These T cell receptor beta chains were read from a single sample in a study of blood T cell repertoires in COVID-19. Data came from immunoSEQ multiplex PCR; TCRdb stores just in-frame clones and leaves some out. The data contain approximately 400,000 clones, about nine tenths of them singletons. Material: PBMCs or T cells enriched from blood (not recorded which). The receptor source for this set is a woman in her forties who had been exposed to COVID-19. CDR3s include the opening cysteine and the closing phenylalanine or tryptophan. The order of the fields is J gene, clone size, D gene, V gene, CDR3 protein, CDR3 DNA. The D gene is left open where the match is weak. Size tells how often a clone was seen (once, few, many) or the class of an expanded clone, and some rows leave it out.

j_gene: TRBJ2-5
abundance: -
d_gene: -
v_gene: TRBV7-7
CDR3aa: CASSLSGVGETQYF
CDR3nt: TGTGCTAGCAGCTTATCAGGGGTGGGCGAGACCCAGTACTTC

j_gene: TRBJ1-4
abundance: -
d_gene: -
v_gene: TRBV30
CDR3aa: CAFQRQPNEKLFF
CDR3nt: TGTGCCTTCCAGCGTCAACCTAATGAAAAACTGTTTTTT

j_gene: TRBJ1-5
abundance: -
d_gene: -
v_gene: TRBV6-2/TRBV6-3
CDR3aa: CASSPGRNQPQHF
CDR3nt: TGTGCCAGCAGTCCCGGTCGCAATCAGCCCCAGCATTTT

j_gene: TRBJ1-6
abundance: once
d_gene: -
v_gene: TRBV7-9
CDR3aa: CASSRDTGNSPLHF
CDR3nt: TGTGCCAGCAGCCGGGACACGGGTAATTCACCCCTCCACTTT

j_gene: TRBJ1-3
abundance: -
d_gene: TRBD1
v_gene: TRBV5-1
CDR3aa: CASSLEQGSGNTIYF
CDR3nt: TGCGCCAGCAGCTTGGAACAGGGGTCTGGAAACACCATATATTTT

j_gene: TRBJ1-2
abundance: -
d_gene: TRBD1
v_gene: TRBV19
CDR3aa: CASTIQGALWNYGYTF
CDR3nt: TGTGCCAGTACGATACAGGGGGCACTATGGAACTATGGCTACACCTTC

j_gene: TRBJ2-7
abundance: -
d_gene: TRBD2
v_gene: TRBV18
CDR3aa: CASSSPTSGGSYEQYF
CDR3nt: TGTGCCAGCTCATCTCCGACTAGCGGGGGGTCCTACGAGCAGTACTTC

j_gene: TRBJ1-1
abundance: -
d_gene: -
v_gene: TRBV5-1
CDR3aa: CASSFSTGNTEAFF
CDR3nt: TGCGCCAGCAGCTTCTCAACAGGGAACACTGAAGCTTTCTTT

j_gene: TRBJ1-6
abundance: -
d_gene: -
v_gene: TRBV5-1
CDR3aa: CASSSQGRDSPLHF
CDR3nt: TGCGCCAGCAGTTCACAGGGACGGGATTCACCCCTCCACTTT

j_gene: TRBJ1-3
abundance: -
d_gene: TRBD1
v_gene: TRBV19
CDR3aa: CASTQIFLGQGYQSGNTIYF
CDR3nt: TGTGCCAGTACCCAAATTTTCTTGGGACAGGGCTACCAATCTGGAAACACCATATATTTT

j_gene: TRBJ1-1
abundance: -
d_gene: -
v_gene: TRBV30
CDR3aa: CAWSVRADTEAFF
CDR3nt: TGTGCCTGGAGTGTACGAGCGGACACTGAAGCTTTCTTT

j_gene: TRBJ1-4
abundance: -
d_gene: -
v_gene: TRBV5-1
CDR3aa: CASSLDRATNEKLFF
CDR3nt: TGCGCCAGCAGCTTGGATCGGGCAACTAATGAAAAACTGTTTTTT

j_gene: TRBJ1-3
abundance: -
d_gene: -
v_gene: TRBV20-1
CDR3aa: CSAFRGNTIYF
CDR3nt: TGCAGTGCGTTCAGAGGAAACACCATATATTTT

j_gene: TRBJ1-2
abundance: -
d_gene: -
v_gene: TRBV7-9
CDR3aa: CASSPIFTDGYTF
CDR3nt: TGTGCCAGCAGCCCTATTTTTACTGATGGCTACACCTTC

j_gene: TRBJ1-5
abundance: once
d_gene: -
v_gene: TRBV2
CDR3aa: CASSTGGPQHF
CDR3nt: TGTGCCAGCAGCACCGGGGGGCCCCAGCATTTT

j_gene: TRBJ2-3
abundance: -
d_gene: TRBD2
v_gene: TRBV5-1
CDR3aa: CASRRSGVLTDTQYF
CDR3nt: TGCGCCAGCAGACGTAGCGGGGTCCTAACAGATACGCAGTATTTT

j_gene: TRBJ1-1
abundance: -
d_gene: TRBD1
v_gene: TRBV19
CDR3aa: CASKPTTGGLTEAFF
CDR3nt: TGTGCCAGTAAACCTACGACAGGGGGCCTCACTGAAGCTTTCTTT

j_gene: TRBJ1-1
abundance: -
d_gene: -
v_gene: TRBV4-1
CDR3aa: CASSQDLDRHEAFF
CDR3nt: TGCGCCAGCAGCCAAGATCTGGACAGACATGAAGCTTTCTTT

j_gene: TRBJ2-1
abundance: -
d_gene: TRBD1
v_gene: TRBV5-5
CDR3aa: CASSLATGNEQFF
CDR3nt: TGTGCCAGCAGCTTGGCGACAGGGAATGAGCAGTTCTTC

j_gene: TRBJ2-1
abundance: -
d_gene: TRBD2
v_gene: TRBV3-1/TRBV3-2
CDR3aa: CASGERGGQHEQFF
CDR3nt: TGTGCCAGCGGCGAGCGGGGGGGCCAACATGAGCAGTTCTTC

j_gene: TRBJ1-2
abundance: -
d_gene: -
v_gene: TRBV19
CDR3aa: CASSKLGAGNGYTF
CDR3nt: TGTGCCAGTAGTAAATTAGGGGCCGGTAATGGCTACACCTTC

j_gene: TRBJ1-3
abundance: -
d_gene: -
v_gene: TRBV5-1
CDR3aa: CASSLQQGSSGNTIYF
CDR3nt: TGCGCCAGCAGCCTACAACAGGGCTCCTCTGGAAACACCATATATTTT

j_gene: TRBJ2-2
abundance: -
d_gene: TRBD2
v_gene: TRBV30
CDR3aa: CAWSVFRGGNTGELFF
CDR3nt: TGTGCCTGGAGTGTATTCCGGGGGGGTAACACCGGGGAGCTGTTTTTT

j_gene: TRBJ2-3
abundance: once
d_gene: TRBD2
v_gene: TRBV7-7
CDR3aa: CASSLRSGRDTQYF
CDR3nt: TGTGCTAGCAGCTTACGAAGCGGGAGAGATACGCAGTATTTT

j_gene: TRBJ1-1
abundance: -
d_gene: TRBD1
v_gene: TRBV5-1
CDR3aa: CASSSGTANTEAFF
CDR3nt: TGCGCCAGCAGCTCCGGGACAGCTAACACTGAAGCTTTCTTT

j_gene: TRBJ2-7
abundance: -
d_gene: TRBD2
v_gene: TRBV11-2
CDR3aa: CASSLAGGATNEQYF
CDR3nt: TGTGCCAGCAGCTTAGCGGGAGGGGCTACGAACGAGCAGTACTTC

j_gene: TRBJ2-1
abundance: once
d_gene: TRBD1
v_gene: TRBV9
CDR3aa: CASSPRDSSSYNEQFF
CDR3nt: TGTGCCAGCAGCCCCCGGGACAGTAGCTCCTACAATGAGCAGTTCTTC

j_gene: TRBJ2-7
abundance: -
d_gene: -
v_gene: TRBV30
CDR3aa: CAWRRTYYEQYF
CDR3nt: TGTGCCTGGAGACGAACTTACTACGAGCAGTACTTC

j_gene: TRBJ1-1
abundance: -
d_gene: -
v_gene: TRBV25-1
CDR3aa: CAGTWGRDEAFF
CDR3nt: TGTGCCGGGACTTGGGGCCGTGATGAAGCTTTCTTT

j_gene: TRBJ2-5
abundance: -
d_gene: TRBD2
v_gene: TRBV30
CDR3aa: CAWSGWGGLADQETQYF
CDR3nt: TGTGCCTGGAGTGGTTGGGGCGGTCTAGCGGACCAAGAGACCCAGTACTTC

j_gene: TRBJ1-3
abundance: -
d_gene: TRBD1
v_gene: TRBV18
CDR3aa: CASSPGQGAGNTIYF
CDR3nt: TGTGCCAGCTCACCGGGACAGGGGGCCGGAAACACCATATATTTT

j_gene: TRBJ2-5
abundance: -
d_gene: -
v_gene: TRBV12-3/TRBV12-4
CDR3aa: CASSPQVKETQYF
CDR3nt: TGTGCCAGCAGCCCCCAGGTTAAAGAGACCCAGTACTTC

j_gene: TRBJ2-1
abundance: -
d_gene: -
v_gene: TRBV10-2
CDR3aa: CASSKGGLKRDEQFF
CDR3nt: TGCGCCAGCAGTAAAGGCGGACTCAAAAGGGATGAGCAGTTCTTC

j_gene: TRBJ1-1
abundance: -
d_gene: TRBD1
v_gene: TRBV19
CDR3aa: CASIPPGQGLRNTEAFF
CDR3nt: TGTGCCAGTATCCCGCCGGGACAGGGGTTGAGGAACACTGAAGCTTTCTTT

j_gene: TRBJ2-3
abundance: -
d_gene: -
v_gene: TRBV24-1
CDR3aa: CATKGQGLLTDTQYF
CDR3nt: TGTGCCACCAAAGGCCAGGGACTGCTAACAGATACGCAGTATTTT

j_gene: TRBJ1-5
abundance: -
d_gene: -
v_gene: TRBV30
CDR3aa: CACQIGGNQPQHF
CDR3nt: TGTGCCTGCCAGATCGGGGGGAATCAGCCCCAGCATTTT

j_gene: TRBJ2-7
abundance: -
d_gene: TRBD1
v_gene: TRBV6-2/TRBV6-3
CDR3aa: CASSYTGQLTYEQYF
CDR3nt: TGTGCCAGCAGTTATACGGGACAGCTGACCTACGAGCAGTACTTC

j_gene: TRBJ1-4
abundance: -
d_gene: -
v_gene: TRBV30
CDR3aa: CAWSVLRGANEKLFF
CDR3nt: TGTGCCTGGAGTGTCTTGCGGGGTGCGAATGAAAAACTGTTTTTT

j_gene: TRBJ1-6
abundance: few
d_gene: -
v_gene: TRBV21-1
CDR3aa: CASRQIGSSYNSPLHF
CDR3nt: TGTGCCAGTCGTCAGATAGGGAGCTCCTATAATTCACCCCTCCACTTT

j_gene: TRBJ2-7
abundance: -
d_gene: -
v_gene: TRBV5-1
CDR3aa: CASSLDRESTYEQYF
CDR3nt: TGCGCCAGCAGCTTGGACAGGGAATCTACCTACGAGCAGTACTTC

j_gene: TRBJ1-5
abundance: -
d_gene: -
v_gene: TRBV30
CDR3aa: CAWSQVNSNQPQHF
CDR3nt: TGTGCCTGGAGTCAGGTCAATAGCAATCAGCCCCAGCATTTT

j_gene: TRBJ1-1
abundance: -
d_gene: -
v_gene: TRBV29-1
CDR3aa: CSVEQNLNTEAFF
CDR3nt: TGCAGCGTAGAACAGAACCTGAACACTGAAGCTTTCTTT

j_gene: TRBJ2-3
abundance: -
d_gene: -
v_gene: TRBV19
CDR3aa: CASSISDRPTDTQYF
CDR3nt: TGTGCCAGTAGTATCTCGGACAGACCCACAGATACGCAGTATTTT

j_gene: TRBJ1-4
abundance: -
d_gene: -
v_gene: TRBV5-1
CDR3aa: CASSPLGGSNEKLFF
CDR3nt: TGCGCCAGCAGCCCCCTGGGAGGGTCAAATGAAAAACTGTTTTTT

j_gene: TRBJ2-6
abundance: once
d_gene: TRBD1
v_gene: TRBV4-1
CDR3aa: CASSQPGQPLSGANVLTF
CDR3nt: TGCGCCAGCAGCCAACCGGGACAGCCCCTCTCTGGGGCCAACGTCCTGACTTTC

j_gene: TRBJ2-7
abundance: -
d_gene: TRBD1
v_gene: TRBV3-1/TRBV3-2
CDR3aa: CASSQAGTGTYEQYF
CDR3nt: TGTGCCAGCAGCCAAGCGGGGACAGGGACCTACGAGCAGTACTTC